The source of this T cell receptor (beta chain) is a study of identical twins. Trimming removed 4 bases at V and 0 bases at J, with 7 bases between. The germline CDR1 and CDR2 sequences are KGHSH and LQKENI. The CDR3 extends over 14 amino acids. Study outcomes and limitations: Analyses based on zero insertions could be partly confounded by invariant MAIT and iNKT cells.

This clonotype was picked up a small number of times. Its antigen is currently unknown. TCRdb re-called the 5' RACE reads with MiXCR, one entry per CDR3 protein. The data contain about 690,000 distinct CDR3 sequences, approximately 6.1% of them singletons. The sample was naive T cells sorted from blood. This rearrangement joins TRBV18 to TRBJ2-1; D unclear. The TCR originated in a man younger than 30 in good health. DNA of the CDR3: TGTGCCAGCTCACTACCCAACTCCTACAATGAGCAGTTCTTC. Its translation is CASSLPNSYNEQFF.